This T cell receptor beta chain is drawn from a study of early T cells in non-severe SARS-CoV-2 infection. For the study at large: Bulk RNA isolated from unsorted whole blood underwent sequencing; chains were not paired. Findings and limits, study-wide: Lookups in VDJdb leaned toward anti-spike CD8 responses and missed private and CD4 specificities.

The protocol attached unique molecular identifiers to individual cDNA molecules. TCRdb reprocessed the 5' RACE reads via MiXCR and lists one record per CDR3 protein. The repertoire holds about 59,000 distinct CDR3 sequences, roughly an eighth seen once, with roughly 10% in the top ten. Germline-derived CDR1 and CDR2 are WSHSY and SAAADI. The CDR3 sequence is 14 residues long. Trimming removed 0 bases at V and 5 bases at J, with 10 bases between. In this sample, this clonotype turned up many times. Its target is not known. The sequencing here drew on whole blood, taken at baseline. The source of this sequence is an adult who was a healthcare worker with PCR-confirmed SARS-CoV-2 infection or an uninfected control (not recorded which). This rearrangement joins TRBV10-2 to TRBJ1-1; D remains ambiguous. CDR3 sequence: CASSESARGTEAFF. The CDR3 DNA follows: TGCGCCAGCAGTGAGTCCGCCCGGGGAACTGAAGCTTTCTTT.